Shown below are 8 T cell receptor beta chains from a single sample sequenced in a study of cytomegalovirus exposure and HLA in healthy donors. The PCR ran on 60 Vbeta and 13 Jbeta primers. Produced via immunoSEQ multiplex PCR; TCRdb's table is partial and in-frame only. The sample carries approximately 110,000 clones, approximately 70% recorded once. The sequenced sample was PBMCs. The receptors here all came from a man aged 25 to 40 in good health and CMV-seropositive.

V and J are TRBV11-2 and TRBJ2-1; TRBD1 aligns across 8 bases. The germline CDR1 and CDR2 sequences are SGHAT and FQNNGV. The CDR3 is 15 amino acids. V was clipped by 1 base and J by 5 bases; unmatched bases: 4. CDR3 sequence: CASSLVGDRNNEQFF. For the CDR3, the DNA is TGTGCCAGCAGCTTAGTGGGGGACAGGAACAATGAGCAGTTCTTC.

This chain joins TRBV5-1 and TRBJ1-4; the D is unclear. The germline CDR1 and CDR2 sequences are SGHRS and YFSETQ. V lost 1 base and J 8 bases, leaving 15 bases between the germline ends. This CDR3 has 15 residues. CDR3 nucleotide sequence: TGCGCCAGCAGCTTGTTTTCGGCAACGGGAGAAAAACTGTTTTTT. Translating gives CASSLFSATGEKLFF.

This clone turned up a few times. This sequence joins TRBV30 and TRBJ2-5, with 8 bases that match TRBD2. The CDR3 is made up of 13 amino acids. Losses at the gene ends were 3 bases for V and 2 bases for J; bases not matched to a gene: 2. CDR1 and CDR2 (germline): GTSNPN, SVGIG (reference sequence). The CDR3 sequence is CAWRERGQETQYF. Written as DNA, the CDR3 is TGTGCCTGGAGAGAGCGGGGGCAAGAGACCCAGTACTTC. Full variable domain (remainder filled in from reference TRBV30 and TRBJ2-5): SQTIHQWPATLVQPVGSPLSLECTVEGTSNPNLYWYRQAAGRGLQLLFYSVGIGQISSEVPQNLSASRPQDRQFILSSKKLLLSDSGFYLCAWRERGQETQYFGPGTRLLVL.

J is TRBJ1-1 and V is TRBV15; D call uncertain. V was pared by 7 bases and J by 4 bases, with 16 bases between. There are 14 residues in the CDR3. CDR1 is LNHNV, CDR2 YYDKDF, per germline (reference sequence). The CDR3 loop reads CATTPRGTGTEAFF. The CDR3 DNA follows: TGTGCCACCACCCCCAGAGGCACCGGCACTGAAGCTTTCTTT.

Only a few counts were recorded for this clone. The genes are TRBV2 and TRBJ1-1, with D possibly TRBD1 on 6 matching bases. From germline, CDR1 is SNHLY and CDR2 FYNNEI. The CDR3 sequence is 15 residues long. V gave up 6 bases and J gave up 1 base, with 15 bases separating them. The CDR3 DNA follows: TGTGCCAGCAGCTTTATTCCCAGGGGGAACACTGAAGCTTTCTTT. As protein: CASSFIPRGNTEAFF.

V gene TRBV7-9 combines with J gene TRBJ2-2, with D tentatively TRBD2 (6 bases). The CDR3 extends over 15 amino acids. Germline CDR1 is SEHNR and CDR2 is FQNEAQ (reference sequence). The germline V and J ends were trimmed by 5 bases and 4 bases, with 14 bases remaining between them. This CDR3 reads CASSPRVAATGELFF. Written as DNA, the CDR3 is TGTGCCAGCAGCCCCCGTGTAGCGGCCACCGGGGAGCTGTTTTTT.

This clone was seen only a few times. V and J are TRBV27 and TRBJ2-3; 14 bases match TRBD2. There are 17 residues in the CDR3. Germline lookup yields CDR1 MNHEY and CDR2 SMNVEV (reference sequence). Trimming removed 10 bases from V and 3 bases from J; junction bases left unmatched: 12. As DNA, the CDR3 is TGTGCCACCCTGAGACTAGCGGGAGGGCCGGCGACAGATACGCAGTATTTT. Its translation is CATLRLAGGPATDTQYF.

CDR3 loop: CASSPGQGITEAFF. The DNA of the CDR3 is TGTGCCAGCAGTCCGGGACAGGGTATAACTGAAGCTTTCTTT. The chain joins TRBV6-5 to TRBJ1-1, with TRBD1 matching over 9 bases. V lost 5 bases, J lost 5 bases, and 6 bases stayed unmatched. CDR3 length equals 14 residues. The germline CDR1 and CDR2 sequences are MNHEY and SVGAGI.